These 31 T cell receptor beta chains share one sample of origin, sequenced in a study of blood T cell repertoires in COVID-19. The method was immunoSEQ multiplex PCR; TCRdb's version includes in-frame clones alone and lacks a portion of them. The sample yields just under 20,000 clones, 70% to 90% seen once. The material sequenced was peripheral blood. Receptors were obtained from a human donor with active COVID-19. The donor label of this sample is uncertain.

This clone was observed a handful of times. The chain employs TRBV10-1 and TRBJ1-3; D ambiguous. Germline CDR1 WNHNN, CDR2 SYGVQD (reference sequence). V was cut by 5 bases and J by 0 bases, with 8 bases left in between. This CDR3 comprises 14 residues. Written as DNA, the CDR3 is TGCGCCAGCAGTAAGACACTCTCTGGAAACACCATATATTTT. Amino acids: CASSKTLSGNTIYF.

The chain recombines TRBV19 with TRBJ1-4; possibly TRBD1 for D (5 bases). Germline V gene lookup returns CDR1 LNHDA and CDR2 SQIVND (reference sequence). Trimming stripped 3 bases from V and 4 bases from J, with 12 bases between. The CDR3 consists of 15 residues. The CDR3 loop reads CASSIRAGGNEKLFF. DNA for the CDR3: TGTGCCAGTAGTATCAGGGCAGGCGGTAATGAAAAACTGTTTTTT.

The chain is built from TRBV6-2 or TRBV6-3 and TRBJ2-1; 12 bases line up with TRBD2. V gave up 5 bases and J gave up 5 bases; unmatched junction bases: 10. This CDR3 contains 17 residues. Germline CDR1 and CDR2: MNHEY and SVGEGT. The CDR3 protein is CASSPRLAGAVNNEQFF. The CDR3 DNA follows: TGTGCCAGCAGTCCGCGACTAGCGGGGGCCGTAAACAATGAGCAGTTCTTC.

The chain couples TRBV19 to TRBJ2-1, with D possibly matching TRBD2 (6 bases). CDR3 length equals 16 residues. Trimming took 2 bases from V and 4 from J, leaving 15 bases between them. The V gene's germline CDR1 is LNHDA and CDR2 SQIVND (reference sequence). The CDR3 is CASSINGGGRYNEQFF. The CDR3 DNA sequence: TGTGCCAGTAGTATAAACGGCGGAGGGAGGTACAATGAGCAGTTCTTC.

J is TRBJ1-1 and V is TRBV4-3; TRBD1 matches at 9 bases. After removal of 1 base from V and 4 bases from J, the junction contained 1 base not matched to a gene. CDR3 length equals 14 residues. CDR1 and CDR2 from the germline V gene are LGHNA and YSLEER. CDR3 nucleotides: TGCGCCAGCAGCCAAGTGGGACAGGGCACTGAAGCTTTCTTT. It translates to CASSQVGQGTEAFF.

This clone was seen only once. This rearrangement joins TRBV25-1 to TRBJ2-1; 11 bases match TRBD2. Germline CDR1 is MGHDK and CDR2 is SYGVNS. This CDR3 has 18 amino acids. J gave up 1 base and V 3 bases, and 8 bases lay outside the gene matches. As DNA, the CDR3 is TGTGCCAGCAGTGACAGTCTAGCGGGAGGCCCTTCCTACAATGAGCAGTTCTTC. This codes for CASSDSLAGGPSYNEQFF.

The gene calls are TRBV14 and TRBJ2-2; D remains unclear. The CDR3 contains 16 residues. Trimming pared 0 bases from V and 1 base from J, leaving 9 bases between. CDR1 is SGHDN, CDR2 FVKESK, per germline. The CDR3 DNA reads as TGTGCCAGCAGCCAAGAGAGGATCAGGAACACCGGGGAGCTGTTTTTT. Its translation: CASSQERIRNTGELFF.

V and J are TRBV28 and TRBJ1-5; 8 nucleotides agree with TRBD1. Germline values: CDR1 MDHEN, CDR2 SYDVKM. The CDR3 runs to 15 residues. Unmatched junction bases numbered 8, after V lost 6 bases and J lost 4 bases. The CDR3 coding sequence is TGTGCCAGCAGGAATACAGGGGGGCAAAATCAGCCCCAGCATTTT. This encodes CASRNTGGQNQPQHF.

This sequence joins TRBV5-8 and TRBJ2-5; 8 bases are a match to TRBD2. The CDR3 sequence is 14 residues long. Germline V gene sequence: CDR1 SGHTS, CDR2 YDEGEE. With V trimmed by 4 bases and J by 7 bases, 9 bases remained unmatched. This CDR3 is CASSRSGAGVTQYF. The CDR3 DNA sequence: TGTGCCAGCAGCCGCAGTGGAGCGGGAGTGACCCAGTACTTC.

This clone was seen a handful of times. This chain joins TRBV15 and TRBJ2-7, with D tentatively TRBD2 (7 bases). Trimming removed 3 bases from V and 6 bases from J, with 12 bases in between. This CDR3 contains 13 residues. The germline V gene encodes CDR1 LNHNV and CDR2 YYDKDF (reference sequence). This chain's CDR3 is CATSRTRGGEQYF. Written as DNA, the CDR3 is TGTGCCACCAGCAGGACGAGGGGGGGCGAGCAGTACTTC. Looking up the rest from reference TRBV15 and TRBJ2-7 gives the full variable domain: DAMVIQNPRYQVTQFGKPVTLSCSQTLNHNVMYWYQQKSSQAPKLLFHYYDKDFNNEADTPDNFQSRRPNTSFCFLDIRSPGLGDTAMYLCATSRTRGGEQYFGPGTRLTVT.

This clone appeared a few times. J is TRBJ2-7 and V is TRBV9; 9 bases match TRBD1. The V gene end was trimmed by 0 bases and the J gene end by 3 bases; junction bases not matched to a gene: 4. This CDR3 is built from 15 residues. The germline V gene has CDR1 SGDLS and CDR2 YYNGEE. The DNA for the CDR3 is TGTGCCAGCAGCGTAGCGGGACAGGGAATCTACGAGCAGTACTTC. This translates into CASSVAGQGIYEQYF.

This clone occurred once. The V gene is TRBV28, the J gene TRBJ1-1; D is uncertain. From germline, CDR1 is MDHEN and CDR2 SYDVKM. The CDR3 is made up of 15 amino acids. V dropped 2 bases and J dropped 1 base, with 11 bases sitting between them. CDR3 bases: TGTGCCAGCAGTTTAAGCGTCAGCCAGAACACTGAAGCTTTCTTT. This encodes CASSLSVSQNTEAFF.

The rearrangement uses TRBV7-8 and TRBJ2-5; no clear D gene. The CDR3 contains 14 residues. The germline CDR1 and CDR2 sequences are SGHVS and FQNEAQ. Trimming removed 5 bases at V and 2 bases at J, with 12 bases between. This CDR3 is CASSGSRLQETQYF. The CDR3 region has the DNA TGTGCCAGCAGCGGCAGTCGTTTGCAAGAGACCCAGTACTTC.

The CDR3 loop reads CASIPSPPGTSSYEQYF. DNA of the CDR3: TGTGCCAGCATCCCCTCCCCCCCCGGGACTAGCTCCTACGAGCAGTACTTC. J is TRBJ2-7 and V is TRBV2; TRBD2 agrees at 8 bases. After removal of 7 bases from V and 0 bases from J, the junction contained 14 bases not matched to a gene. Germline V CDR1 and CDR2: SNHLY, FYNNEI. This CDR3 region has 17 residues.

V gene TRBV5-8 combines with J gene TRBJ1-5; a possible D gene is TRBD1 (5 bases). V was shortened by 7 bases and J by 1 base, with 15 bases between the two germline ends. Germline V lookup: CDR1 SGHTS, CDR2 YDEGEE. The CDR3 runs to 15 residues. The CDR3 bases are TGTGCCAGCGCGTCCGGGGGGAGGAGCAATCAGCCCCAGCATTTT. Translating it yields CASASGGRSNQPQHF.

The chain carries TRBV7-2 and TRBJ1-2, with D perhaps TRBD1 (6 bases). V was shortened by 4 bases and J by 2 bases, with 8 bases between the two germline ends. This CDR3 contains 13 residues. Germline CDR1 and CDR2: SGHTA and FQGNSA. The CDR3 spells CASSSQGNYGYTF. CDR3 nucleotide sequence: TGTGCCAGCAGCTCCCAGGGGAACTATGGCTACACCTTC.

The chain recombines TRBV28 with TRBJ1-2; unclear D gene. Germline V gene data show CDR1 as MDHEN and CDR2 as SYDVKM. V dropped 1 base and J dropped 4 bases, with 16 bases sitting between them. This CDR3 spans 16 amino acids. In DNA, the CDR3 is TGTGCCAGCAGTTTATCAGGCAGGAAGTCCCTCTATGGCTACACCTTC. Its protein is CASSLSGRKSLYGYTF.

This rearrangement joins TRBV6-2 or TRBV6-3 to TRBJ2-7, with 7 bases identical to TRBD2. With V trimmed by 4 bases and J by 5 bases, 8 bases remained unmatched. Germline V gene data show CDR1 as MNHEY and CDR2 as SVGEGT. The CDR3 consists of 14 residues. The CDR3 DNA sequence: TGTGCCAGCAGTTTGGCGGGAGAGGTCGACGAGCAGTACTTC. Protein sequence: CASSLAGEVDEQYF.

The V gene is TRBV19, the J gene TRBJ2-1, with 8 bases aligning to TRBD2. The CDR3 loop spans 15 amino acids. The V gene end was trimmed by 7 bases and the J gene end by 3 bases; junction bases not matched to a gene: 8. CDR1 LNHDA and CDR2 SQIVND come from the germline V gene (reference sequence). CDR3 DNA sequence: TGTGCCAGTACCCCCGGGAGGGCCGGCTACAATGAGCAGTTCTTC. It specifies CASTPGRAGYNEQFF. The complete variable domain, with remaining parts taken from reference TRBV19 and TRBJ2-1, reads DGGITQSPKYLFRKEGQNVTLSCEQNLNHDAMYWYRQDPGQGLRLIYYSQIVNDFQKGDIAEGYSVSREKKESFPLTVTSAQKNPTAFYLCASTPGRAGYNEQFFGPGTRLTVL.

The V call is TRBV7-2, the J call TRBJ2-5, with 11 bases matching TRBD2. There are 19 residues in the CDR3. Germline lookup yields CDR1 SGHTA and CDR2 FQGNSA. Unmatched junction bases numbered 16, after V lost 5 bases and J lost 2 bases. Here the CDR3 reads CASSPRGLAGGRRQETQYF. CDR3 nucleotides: TGTGCCAGCAGCCCTAGGGGGCTAGCGGGGGGAAGGAGGCAAGAGACCCAGTACTTC.

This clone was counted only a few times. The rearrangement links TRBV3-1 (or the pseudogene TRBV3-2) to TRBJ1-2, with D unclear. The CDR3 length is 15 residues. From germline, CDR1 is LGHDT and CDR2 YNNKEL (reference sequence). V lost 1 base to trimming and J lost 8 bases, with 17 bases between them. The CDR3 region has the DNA TGTGCCAGCAGCCAAGCCACCAAGAGCCCTCTCGGCTACACCTTC. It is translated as CASSQATKSPLGYTF.

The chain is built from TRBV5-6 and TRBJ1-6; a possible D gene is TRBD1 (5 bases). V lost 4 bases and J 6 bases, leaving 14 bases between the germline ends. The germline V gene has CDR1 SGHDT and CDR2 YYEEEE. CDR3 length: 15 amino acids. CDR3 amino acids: CASSPPGGGNSPLHF. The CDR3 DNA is TGTGCCAGCAGCCCGCCGGGCGGGGGTAATTCACCCCTCCACTTT.

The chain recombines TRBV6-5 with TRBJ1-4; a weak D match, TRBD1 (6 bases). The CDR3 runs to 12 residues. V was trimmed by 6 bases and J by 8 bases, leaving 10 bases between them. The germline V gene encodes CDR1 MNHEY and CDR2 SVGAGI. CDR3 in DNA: TGTGCCAGCAGGTCTGACAGGGAAAAACTGTTTTTT. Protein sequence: CASRSDREKLFF.

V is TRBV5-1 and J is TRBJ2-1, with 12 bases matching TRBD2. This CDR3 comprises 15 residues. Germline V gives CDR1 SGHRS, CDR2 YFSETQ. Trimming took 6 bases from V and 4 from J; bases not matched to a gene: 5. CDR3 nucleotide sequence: TGCGCCAGCACAGAGACTAGCGGGAGTTACAATGAGCAGTTCTTC. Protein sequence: CASTETSGSYNEQFF. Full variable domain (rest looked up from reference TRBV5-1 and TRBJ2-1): KAGVTQTPRYLIKTRGQQVTLSCSPISGHRSVSWYQQTPGQGLQFLFEYFSETQRNKGNFPGRFSGRQFSNSRSEMNVSTLELGDSALYLCASTETSGSYNEQFFGPGTRLTVL.

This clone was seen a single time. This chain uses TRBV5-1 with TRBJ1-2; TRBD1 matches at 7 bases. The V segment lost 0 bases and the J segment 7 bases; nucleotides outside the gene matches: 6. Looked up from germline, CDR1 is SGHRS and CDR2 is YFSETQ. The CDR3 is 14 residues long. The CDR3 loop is CASSLAEGASGYTF. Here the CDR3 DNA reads TGCGCCAGCAGCTTGGCCGAGGGGGCGAGTGGCTACACCTTC.

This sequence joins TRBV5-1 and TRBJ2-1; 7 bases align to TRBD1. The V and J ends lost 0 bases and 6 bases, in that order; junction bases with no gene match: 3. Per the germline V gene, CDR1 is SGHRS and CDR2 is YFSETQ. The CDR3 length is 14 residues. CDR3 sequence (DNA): TGCGCCAGCAGCTTGGGGGCAGGGGGCAATGAGCAGTTCTTC. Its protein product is CASSLGAGGNEQFF.

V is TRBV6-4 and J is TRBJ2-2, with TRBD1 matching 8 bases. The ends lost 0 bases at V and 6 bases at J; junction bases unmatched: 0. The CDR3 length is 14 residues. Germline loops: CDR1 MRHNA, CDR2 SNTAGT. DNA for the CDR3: TGTGCCAGCAGTGACTCACAGGGGGCCGGGGAGCTGTTTTTT. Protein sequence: CASSDSQGAGELFF.

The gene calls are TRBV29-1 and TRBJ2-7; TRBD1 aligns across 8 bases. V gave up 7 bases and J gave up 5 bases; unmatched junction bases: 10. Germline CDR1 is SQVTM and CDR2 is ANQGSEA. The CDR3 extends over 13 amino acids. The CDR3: CSAEVQGAHEQYF. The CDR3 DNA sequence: TGCAGCGCTGAGGTTCAGGGGGCTCACGAGCAGTACTTC.

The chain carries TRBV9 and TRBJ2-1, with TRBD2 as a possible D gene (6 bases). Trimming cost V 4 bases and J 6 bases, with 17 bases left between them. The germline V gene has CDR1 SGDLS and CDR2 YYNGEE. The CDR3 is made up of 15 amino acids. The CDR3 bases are TGTGCCAGCAGCCGCGGGACTGTCGGGGGCAATGAGCAGTTCTTC. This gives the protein CASSRGTVGGNEQFF. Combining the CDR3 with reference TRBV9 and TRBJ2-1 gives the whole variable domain DSGVTQTPKHLITATGQRVTLRCSPRSGDLSVYWYQQSLDQGLQFLIQYYNGEERAKGNILERFSAQQFPDLHSELNLSSLELGDSALYFCASSRGTVGGNEQFFGPGTRLTVL.

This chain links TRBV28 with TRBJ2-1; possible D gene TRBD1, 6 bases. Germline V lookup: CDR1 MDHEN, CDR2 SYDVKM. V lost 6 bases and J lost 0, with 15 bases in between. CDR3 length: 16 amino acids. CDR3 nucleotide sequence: TGTGCCAGCAGCCTGGGGGCCACCCTCTCCTACAATGAGCAGTTCTTC. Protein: CASSLGATLSYNEQFF.

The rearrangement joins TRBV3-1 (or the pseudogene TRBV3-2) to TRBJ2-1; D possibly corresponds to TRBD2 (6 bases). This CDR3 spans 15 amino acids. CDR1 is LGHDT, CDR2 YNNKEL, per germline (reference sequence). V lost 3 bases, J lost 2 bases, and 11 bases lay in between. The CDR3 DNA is TGTGCCAGCAGCCAGGGGGGTAGGCCCTACAATGAGCAGTTCTTC. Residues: CASSQGGRPYNEQFF.